This TCR beta chain was retrieved from a study of cytomegalovirus exposure and HLA in healthy donors. The germline V and J ends were trimmed by 2 bases and 6 bases, with 14 bases remaining between them. CDR1 and CDR2 from the germline V gene are MDHEN and SYDVKM. The CDR3 loop spans 16 amino acids. Both 60 Vbeta primers and 13 Jbeta primers went into the PCR. Only in-frame clones appear in the TCRdb table, and some are missing; sequencing was by immunoSEQ multiplex PCR. The sample records about 110,000 clones, more than 70% being singletons. This sequence originates from a man aged 40-50 years in good health and CMV-seronegative. Material for sequencing was PBMCs. The rearrangement uses TRBV28 and TRBJ2-6; unclear D gene. In nucleotides, the CDR3 is TGTGCCAGCAGTTTAGCAGAGCAGACTTTGGCCAACGTCCTGACTTTC. Translation gives CASSLAEQTLANVLTF.